These 17 T cell receptor beta chains were sequenced from one sample in a study of blood T cell repertoires in COVID-19. Generated by immunoSEQ multiplex PCR, the TCRdb table keeps only in-frame clones and is missing some. The repertoire holds a few hundred thousand clones, about four fifths seen once, with 1.3% in the top ten. The sequenced sample was PBMCs or T cells enriched from blood (not recorded which). The receptor set was obtained from a woman aged 40 to 50 with acute COVID-19.

The chain has TRBV24-1 and TRBJ2-5, with 9 bases that match TRBD1. The V gene's germline CDR1 is KGHDR and CDR2 SFDVKD. This CDR3 has 15 amino acids. V dropped 4 bases and J dropped 4; count of bases not matched to a gene: 6. DNA of the CDR3: TGTGCCACCAGTGACCGGGACAGGGTGGGAGAGACCCAGTACTTC. Encoded protein: CATSDRDRVGETQYF.

This sequence joins TRBV6-5 and TRBJ2-7, with a tentative D call TRBD1 (6 bases). CDR1 and CDR2 (germline): MNHEY, SVGAGI. Between the trimmed V and J ends, which lost 6 bases and 0 bases, there was a span of 15 bases. CDR3 size: 15 residues. CDR3 nucleotide sequence: TGTGCCAGCAGGGTAGACAGGCGACTCTCCTACGAGCAGTACTTC. Translated, it gives CASRVDRRLSYEQYF.

The rearrangement uses TRBV4-3 and TRBJ2-2, with 8 bases that match TRBD1. Germline V gene sequence: CDR1 LGHNA, CDR2 YSLEER. J gave up 2 bases and V 2 bases, and 7 bases lay outside the gene matches. The CDR3 consists of 17 residues. CDR3 in amino acids: CASSQSPQGANTGELFF. In DNA form, the CDR3 reads TGCGCCAGCAGCCAAAGTCCCCAGGGGGCAAACACCGGGGAGCTGTTTTTT.

The chain recombines TRBV3-1 (or the pseudogene TRBV3-2) with TRBJ1-1, with 8 bases fitting TRBD1. Germline V gene lookup returns CDR1 LGHDT and CDR2 YNNKEL (reference sequence). The junction had 5 bases not matched to a gene; V was cut back by 0 bases and J by 5 bases. The CDR3 runs 15 residues. CDR3 DNA sequence: TGTGCCAGCAGCCAAGAACTCACAGGGGGTACTGAAGCTTTCTTT. It codes for CASSQELTGGTEAFF.

V usage is TRBV5-1 and J usage is TRBJ1-5, with D possibly TRBD1 on 5 matching bases. The germline V and J ends were trimmed by 5 bases and 1 base, with 10 bases remaining between them. CDR1 is SGHRS and CDR2 is YFSETQ in the germline V gene. This CDR3 spans 14 amino acids. DNA for the CDR3: TGCGCCAGCAGTCCAGGACACAGCAATCAGCCCCAGCATTTT. Amino acid sequence: CASSPGHSNQPQHF.

The chain uses TRBV27 and TRBJ2-5; a weak D match, TRBD2 (7 bases). With 5 bases removed from V and 1 base from J, the gap between germline ends came to 20 bases. In germline, CDR1 is MNHEY, CDR2 SMNVEV (reference sequence). CDR3 length: 17 amino acids. The CDR3 here is CASSSPRRGGAQETQYF. The CDR3, as DNA: TGTGCCAGCAGTAGCCCCAGGAGGGGGGGGGCCCAAGAGACCCAGTACTTC.

The CDR3 sequence is CASSATATSPLHF. The CDR3 DNA is TGTGCCAGCAGCGCGACAGCCACTTCACCCCTCCACTTT. V gene TRBV6-5 combines with J gene TRBJ1-6; D is possibly TRBD1 (5 bases). Germline-derived CDR1 and CDR2 are MNHEY and SVGAGI. This CDR3 contains 13 residues. V was cut by 6 bases and J by 9 bases, with 12 bases left in between.

The chain uses TRBV2 and TRBJ2-3; possibly TRBD1 for D (6 bases). The CDR3 consists of 15 residues. V was shortened by 7 bases and J by 1 base, with 15 bases between the two germline ends. Looked up from germline, CDR1 is SNHLY and CDR2 is FYNNEI. CDR3 DNA: TGTGCCAGCACCCGAAACGCAGGGGGCACAGATACGCAGTATTTT. Its protein is CASTRNAGGTDTQYF. The full variable domain, its missing parts supplied by reference TRBV2 and TRBJ2-3, is EPEVTQTPSHQVTQMGQEVILRCVPISNHLYFYWYRQILGQKVEFLVSFYNNEISEKSEIFDDQFSVERPDGSNFTLKIRSTKLEDSAMYFCASTRNAGGTDTQYFGPGTRLTVL.

The chain has TRBV6-2 or TRBV6-3 and TRBJ1-6; D is possibly TRBD1 (6 bases). V was clipped by 6 bases and J by 7 bases, with 13 bases between them. CDR1 and CDR2 (germline): MNHEY, SVGEGT. The CDR3 sequence is 14 residues long. CDR3 loop: CASSQDRRNSPLHF. The CDR3 DNA follows: TGTGCCAGCAGCCAAGACAGGAGGAATTCACCCCTCCACTTT.

A few counts support this clone. V and J are TRBV6-6 and TRBJ2-5; unclear D gene. The V end was cut by 2 bases, the J end by 5 bases, with 6 bases between. Germline V gene sequence: CDR1 MNHNY, CDR2 SVGAGI (reference sequence). CDR3 size: 12 residues. The CDR3 DNA reads as TGTGCCAGCAGTTACATTATGGAGACCCAGTACTTC. Residues: CASSYIMETQYF.

This rearrangement joins TRBV6-2 or TRBV6-3 to TRBJ2-7, with D perhaps matching TRBD2 (5 bases). CDR3 length: 16 amino acids. Germline V CDR1 and CDR2: MNHEY, SVGEGT. The V gene lost 5 bases and the J gene lost 1 base, with 18 bases spanning the gap. For the CDR3, the DNA is TGTGCCAGCAGTAAAAACCTCGGACTGGCTTCCTACGAGCAGTACTTC. Protein product: CASSKNLGLASYEQYF.

The chain recombines TRBV18 with TRBJ2-1; D may be TRBD2 (5 bases). Germline values: CDR1 KGHSH, CDR2 LQKENI. This CDR3 comprises 13 residues. Trimming stripped 6 bases from V and 6 bases from J, with 12 bases between. The CDR3 DNA is TGTGCCAGCTCCCCCGGGGTCGTCAATGAGCAGTTCTTC. Its protein is CASSPGVVNEQFF.

The CDR3 DNA follows: TGTGCCAGCAGCTTACGATGGGGGCTGTACGAGCAGTACTTC. It yields the protein CASSLRWGLYEQYF. The chain links TRBV11-1 to TRBJ2-7; the D gene is possibly TRBD1 (6 bases). The germline V and J ends were trimmed by 2 bases and 4 bases, with 12 bases remaining between them. Germline V gene data show CDR1 as SGHAT and CDR2 as FQDESV (reference sequence). The CDR3 has 14 residues. The complete variable domain, with remaining parts taken from reference TRBV11-1 and TRBJ2-7, reads EAEVAQSPRYKITEKSQAVAFWCDPISGHATLYWYRQILGQGPELLVQFQDESVVDDSQLPKDRFSAERLKGVDSTLKIQPAELGDSAMYLCASSLRWGLYEQYFGPGTRLTVT.

The DNA for the CDR3 is TGTGCCAGCAGCTTTGCCGGGAGCGCTCGGGAGACCCAGTACTTC. As protein: CASSFAGSARETQYF. The chain employs TRBV7-2 and TRBJ2-5; possibly TRBD2 for D (6 bases). Per the germline V gene, CDR1 is SGHTA and CDR2 is FQGNSA. Trimming cost V 3 bases and J 5 bases, with 16 bases left between them. The CDR3 is made up of 15 amino acids.

The V and J genes are TRBV28 and TRBJ1-3, with 10 bases aligning to TRBD1. The CDR3 runs to 15 residues. The V gene's germline CDR1 is MDHEN and CDR2 SYDVKM. V shed 3 bases, J shed 4 bases, and the junction held 3 bases outside the gene matches. DNA of the CDR3: TGTGCCAGCAGTTTGGCGGGACAGGGGGGAAACACCATATATTTT. Its translation is CASSLAGQGGNTIYF.

The rearrangement joins TRBV7-9 to TRBJ2-7; a possible D gene is TRBD1 (5 bases). The CDR3 totals 13 residues. Trimming removed 11 bases from V and 2 bases from J, with 16 bases in between. The V gene's germline CDR1 is SEHNR and CDR2 FQNEAQ (reference sequence). The CDR3 bases are TGTGCCGTAGAAGCACAGGCGGCCTACGAGCAGTACTTC. As protein: CAVEAQAAYEQYF.

The chain joins TRBV10-1 to TRBJ1-1; 9 bases are a match to TRBD1. Trimming cost V 0 bases and J 8 bases; bases outside gene matches: 1. This CDR3 comprises 13 residues. CDR1 and CDR2 (germline): WNHNN, SYGVQD (reference sequence). CDR3 DNA: TGCGCCAGCAGTGAGTCGGACAGGGGCGAAGCTTTCTTT. Protein: CASSESDRGEAFF.